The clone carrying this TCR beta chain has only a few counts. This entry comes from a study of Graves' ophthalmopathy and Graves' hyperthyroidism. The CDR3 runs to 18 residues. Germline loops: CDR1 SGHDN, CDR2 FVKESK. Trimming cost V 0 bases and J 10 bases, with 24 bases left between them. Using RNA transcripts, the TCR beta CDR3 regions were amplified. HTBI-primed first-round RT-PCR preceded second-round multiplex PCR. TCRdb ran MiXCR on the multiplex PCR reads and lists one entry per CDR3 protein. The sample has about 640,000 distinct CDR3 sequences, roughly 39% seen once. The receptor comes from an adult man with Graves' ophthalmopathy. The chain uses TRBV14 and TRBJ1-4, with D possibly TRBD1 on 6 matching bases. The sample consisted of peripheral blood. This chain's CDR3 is CASSQDVVIGQTLTKLFF. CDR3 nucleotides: TGTGCCAGCAGCCAAGATGTCGTAATTGGACAGACCTTGACAAAACTGTTTTTT.